This entry concerns a single T cell receptor beta chain. What it binds is unknown. Profiling relied on immunoSEQ multiplex PCR, and the TCRdb table lists in-frame clones only, not all of them. The sample consists of about 59,000 clones, about 94% of them appearing once. The sample originates from a study of OX40 agonist ivuxolimab in advanced cancers. Overall study: In this cohort, patients received ivuxolimab, an agonistic anti-OX40 (CD134) antibody. Study-wide findings and caveats: CD8+ T cells (on average) carried more expanded clones than CD4+ T cells.

This CDR3 is built from 17 residues. V lost 1 base to trimming and J lost 0 bases, with 10 bases between them. Germline V gene sequence: CDR1 LGHNA, CDR2 YNFKEQ. The chain joins TRBV4-2 to TRBJ2-6; D call uncertain. The source is an adult with an advanced solid tumor such as melanoma, head and neck, liver or kidney cancer. The input for sequencing was CD4+ or CD8+ T cells sorted from blood, taken in a trial of the OX40 agonist ivuxolimab. This CDR3 reads CASSQGSITSGANVLTF. DNA of the CDR3: TGTGCCAGCAGCCAAGGGAGTATTACCTCTGGGGCCAACGTCCTGACTTTC.